This section outlines one T cell receptor beta chain sequence together with its context. This specimen belongs to a study of T cells after yellow fever vaccination. V trimming: 2 bases; J trimming: 2 bases; junction bases outside the gene matches: 3. CDR1 and CDR2 from the germline V gene are SQVTM and ANQGSEA. This CDR3 has 13 residues. MiXCR, run by TCRdb on the 5' RACE reads, gives a single entry per CDR3 protein. Among 550,000 or so distinct CDR3 sequences listed, around 21% were seen once. The input for sequencing was PBMCs, taken 15 days after the yellow fever booster vaccination. J is TRBJ2-7 and V is TRBV29-1, with 7 positions matching TRBD1. The sequence came from a man younger than 40 who received the YFV17D yellow fever vaccine. CDR3 bases: TGCAGCGTTGAACCGACAGGGACCTACGAGCAGTACTTC. Translated: CSVEPTGTYEQYF.